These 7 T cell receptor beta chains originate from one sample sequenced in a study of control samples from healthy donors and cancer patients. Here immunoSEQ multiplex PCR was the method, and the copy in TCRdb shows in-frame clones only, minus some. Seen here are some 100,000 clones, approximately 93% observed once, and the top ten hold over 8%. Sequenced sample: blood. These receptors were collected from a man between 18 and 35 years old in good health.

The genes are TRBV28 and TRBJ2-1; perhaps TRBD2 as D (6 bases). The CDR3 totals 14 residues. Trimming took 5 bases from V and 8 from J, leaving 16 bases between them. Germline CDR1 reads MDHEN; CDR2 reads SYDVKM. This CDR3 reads CASSPHSREDEQFF. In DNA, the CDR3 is TGTGCCAGCAGTCCACACAGTAGGGAGGATGAGCAGTTCTTC.

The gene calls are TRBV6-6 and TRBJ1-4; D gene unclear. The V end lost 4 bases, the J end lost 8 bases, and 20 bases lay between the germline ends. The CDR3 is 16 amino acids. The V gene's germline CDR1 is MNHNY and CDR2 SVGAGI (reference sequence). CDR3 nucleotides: TGTGCCAGCAGTTCCCGGCGAAGTAGGGAGTACGAAAAACTGTTTTTT. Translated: CASSSRRSREYEKLFF.

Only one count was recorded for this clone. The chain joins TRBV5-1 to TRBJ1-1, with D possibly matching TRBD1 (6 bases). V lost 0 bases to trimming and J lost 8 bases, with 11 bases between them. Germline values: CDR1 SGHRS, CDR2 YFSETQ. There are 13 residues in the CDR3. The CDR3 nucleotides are TGCGCCAGCAGCTTGGGTGGGACAAACGAAGCTTTCTTT. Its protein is CASSLGGTNEAFF.

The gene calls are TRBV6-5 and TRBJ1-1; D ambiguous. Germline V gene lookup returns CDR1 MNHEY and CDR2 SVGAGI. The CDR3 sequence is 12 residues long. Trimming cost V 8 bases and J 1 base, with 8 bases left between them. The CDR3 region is CASFVGNTEAFF. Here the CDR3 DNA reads TGTGCCAGCTTTGTGGGGAACACTGAAGCTTTCTTT.

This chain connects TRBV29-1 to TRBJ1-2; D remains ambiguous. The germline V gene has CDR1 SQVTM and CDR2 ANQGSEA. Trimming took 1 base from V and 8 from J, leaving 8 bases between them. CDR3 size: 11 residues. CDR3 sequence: CSVEGSRGYTF. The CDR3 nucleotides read TGCAGCGTTGAAGGGTCTAGGGGCTACACCTTC.

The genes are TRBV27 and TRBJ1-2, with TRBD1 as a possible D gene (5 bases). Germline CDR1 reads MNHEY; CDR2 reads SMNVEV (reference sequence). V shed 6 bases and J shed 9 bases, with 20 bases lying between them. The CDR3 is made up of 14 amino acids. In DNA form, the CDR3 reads TGTGCCAGCAGGTCCTCAGGTTGGGGCTTGAGCTACACCTTC. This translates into CASRSSGWGLSYTF.

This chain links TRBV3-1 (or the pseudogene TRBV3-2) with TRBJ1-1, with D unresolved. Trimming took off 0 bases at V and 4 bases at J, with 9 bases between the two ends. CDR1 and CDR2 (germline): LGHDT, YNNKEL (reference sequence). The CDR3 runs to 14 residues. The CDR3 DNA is TGTGCCAGCAGCCAAGAAACACCGGGCACTGAAGCTTTCTTT. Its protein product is CASSQETPGTEAFF.